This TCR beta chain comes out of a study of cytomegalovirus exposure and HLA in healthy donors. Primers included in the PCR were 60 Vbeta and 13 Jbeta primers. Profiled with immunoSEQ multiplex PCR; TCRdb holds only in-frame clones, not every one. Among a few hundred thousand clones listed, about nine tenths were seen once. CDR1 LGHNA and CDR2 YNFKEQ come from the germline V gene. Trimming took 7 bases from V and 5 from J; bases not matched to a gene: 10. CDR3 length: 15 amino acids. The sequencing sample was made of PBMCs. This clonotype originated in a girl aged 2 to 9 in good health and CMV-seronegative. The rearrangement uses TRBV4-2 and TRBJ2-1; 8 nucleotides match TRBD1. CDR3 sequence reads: CASTITGQENNEQFF. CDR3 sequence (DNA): TGTGCCAGCACCATAACGGGACAGGAAAACAATGAGCAGTTCTTC.